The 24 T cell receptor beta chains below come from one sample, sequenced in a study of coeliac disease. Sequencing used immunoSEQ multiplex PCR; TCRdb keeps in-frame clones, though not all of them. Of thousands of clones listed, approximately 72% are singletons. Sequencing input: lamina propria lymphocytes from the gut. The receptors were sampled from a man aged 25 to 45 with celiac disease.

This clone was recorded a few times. The CDR3 bases are TGTGCCAGCAGTTTATCATCTTTCACAGATACGCAGTATTTT. Translated, it gives CASSLSSFTDTQYF. The chain couples TRBV27 to TRBJ2-3, with D unclear. The CDR3 has 14 amino acids. V lost 0 bases, J lost 2 bases, and 6 bases lay in between. Germline V gene sequence: CDR1 MNHEY, CDR2 SMNVEV (reference sequence).

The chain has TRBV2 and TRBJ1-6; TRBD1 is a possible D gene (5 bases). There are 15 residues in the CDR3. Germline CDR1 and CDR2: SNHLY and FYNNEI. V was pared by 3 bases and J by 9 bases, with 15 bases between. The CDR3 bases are TGTGCCAGCAGTGAGTCTCTGGTGGGGGGTTCACCCCTCCACTTT. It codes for CASSESLVGGSPLHF.

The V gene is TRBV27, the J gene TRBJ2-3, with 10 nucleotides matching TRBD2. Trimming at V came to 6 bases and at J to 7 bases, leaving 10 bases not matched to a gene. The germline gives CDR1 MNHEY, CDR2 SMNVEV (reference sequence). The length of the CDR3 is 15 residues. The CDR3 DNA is TGTGCCAGCAGCTTGGCGGGACTAGCGTTTCATACGCAGTATTTT. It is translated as CASSLAGLAFHTQYF.

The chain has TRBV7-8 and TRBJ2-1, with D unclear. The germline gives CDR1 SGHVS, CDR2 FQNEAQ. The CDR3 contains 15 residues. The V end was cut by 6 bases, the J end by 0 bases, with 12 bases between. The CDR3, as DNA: TGTGCCAGCAGTCCGTCTCCGAGCTCCTACAATGAGCAGTTCTTC. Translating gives CASSPSPSSYNEQFF.

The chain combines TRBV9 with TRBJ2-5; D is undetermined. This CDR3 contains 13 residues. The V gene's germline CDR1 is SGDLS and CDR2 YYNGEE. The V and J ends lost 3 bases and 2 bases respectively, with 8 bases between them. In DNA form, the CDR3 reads TGTGCCAGCAGCGCATCACTACAAGAGACCCAGTACTTC. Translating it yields CASSASLQETQYF.

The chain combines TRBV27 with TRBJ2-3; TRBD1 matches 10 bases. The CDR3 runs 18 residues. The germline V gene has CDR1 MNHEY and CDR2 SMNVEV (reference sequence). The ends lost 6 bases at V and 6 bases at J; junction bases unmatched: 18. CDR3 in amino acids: CASRPPALWDRGGDTQYF. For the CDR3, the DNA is TGTGCCAGCAGACCACCCGCCCTGTGGGACAGGGGTGGCGATACGCAGTATTTT.

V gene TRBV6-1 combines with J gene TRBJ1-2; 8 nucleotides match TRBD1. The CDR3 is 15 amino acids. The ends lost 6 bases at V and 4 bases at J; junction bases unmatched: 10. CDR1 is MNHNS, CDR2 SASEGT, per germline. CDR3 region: CASSSPRTGIYGYTF. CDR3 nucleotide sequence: TGTGCCAGCAGCTCACCCCGGACAGGGATCTATGGCTACACCTTC.

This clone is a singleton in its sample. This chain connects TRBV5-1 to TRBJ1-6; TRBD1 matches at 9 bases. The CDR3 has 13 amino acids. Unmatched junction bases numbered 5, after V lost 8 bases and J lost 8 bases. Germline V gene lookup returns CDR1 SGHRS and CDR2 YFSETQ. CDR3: CARGQGNYSPLHF. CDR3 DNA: TGCGCCAGGGGACAGGGAAACTATTCACCCCTCCACTTT.

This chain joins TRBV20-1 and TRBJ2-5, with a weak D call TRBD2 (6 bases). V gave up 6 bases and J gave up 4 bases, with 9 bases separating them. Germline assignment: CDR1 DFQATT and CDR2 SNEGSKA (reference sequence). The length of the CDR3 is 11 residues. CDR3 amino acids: CSATRGETQYF. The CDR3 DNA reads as TGCAGTGCGACTAGGGGAGAGACCCAGTACTTC.

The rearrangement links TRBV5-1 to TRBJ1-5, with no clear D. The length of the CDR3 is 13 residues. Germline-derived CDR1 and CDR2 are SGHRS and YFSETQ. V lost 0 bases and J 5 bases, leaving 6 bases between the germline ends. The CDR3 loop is CASSLEADQPQHF. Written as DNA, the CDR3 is TGCGCCAGCAGCTTGGAGGCGGATCAGCCCCAGCATTTT.

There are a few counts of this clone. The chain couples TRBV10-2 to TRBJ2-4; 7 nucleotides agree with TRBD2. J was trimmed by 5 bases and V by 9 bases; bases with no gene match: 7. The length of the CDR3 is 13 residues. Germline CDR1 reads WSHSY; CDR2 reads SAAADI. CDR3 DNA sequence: TGCGCCAGTGCCAGGGAGGGACAAAACATTCAGTACTTC. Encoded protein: CASAREGQNIQYF.

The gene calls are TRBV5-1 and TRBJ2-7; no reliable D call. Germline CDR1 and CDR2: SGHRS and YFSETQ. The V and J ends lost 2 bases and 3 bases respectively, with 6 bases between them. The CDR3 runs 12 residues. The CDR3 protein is CASSLQSYEQYF. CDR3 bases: TGCGCCAGCAGCTTACAGAGCTACGAGCAGTACTTC.

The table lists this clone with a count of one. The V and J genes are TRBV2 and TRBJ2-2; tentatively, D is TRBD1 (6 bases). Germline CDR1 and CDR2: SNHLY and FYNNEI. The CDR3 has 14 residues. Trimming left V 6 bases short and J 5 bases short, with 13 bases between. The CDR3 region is CASSPITGTGELFF. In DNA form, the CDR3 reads TGTGCCAGCAGCCCGATAACAGGGACCGGGGAGCTGTTTTTT.

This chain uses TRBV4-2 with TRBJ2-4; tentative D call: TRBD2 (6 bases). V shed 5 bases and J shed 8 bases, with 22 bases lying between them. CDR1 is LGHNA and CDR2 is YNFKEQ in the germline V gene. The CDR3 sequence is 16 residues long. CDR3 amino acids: CASSSAGGIAMDIQYF. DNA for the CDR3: TGTGCCAGCAGCTCGGCTGGGGGGATAGCTATGGACATTCAGTACTTC.

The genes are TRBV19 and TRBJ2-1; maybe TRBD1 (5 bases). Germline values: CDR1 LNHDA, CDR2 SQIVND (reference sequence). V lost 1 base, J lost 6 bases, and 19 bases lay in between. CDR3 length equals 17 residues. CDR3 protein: CASSIGLGQGYGNEQFF. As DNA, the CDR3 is TGTGCCAGTAGTATAGGGTTAGGGCAGGGATACGGCAATGAGCAGTTCTTC.

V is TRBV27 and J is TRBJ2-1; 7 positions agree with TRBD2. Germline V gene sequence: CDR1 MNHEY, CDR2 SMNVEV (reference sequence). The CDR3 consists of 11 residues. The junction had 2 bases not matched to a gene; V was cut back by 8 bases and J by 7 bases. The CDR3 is CASSGGNEQFF. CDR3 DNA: TGTGCCAGCTCGGGAGGTAATGAGCAGTTCTTC.

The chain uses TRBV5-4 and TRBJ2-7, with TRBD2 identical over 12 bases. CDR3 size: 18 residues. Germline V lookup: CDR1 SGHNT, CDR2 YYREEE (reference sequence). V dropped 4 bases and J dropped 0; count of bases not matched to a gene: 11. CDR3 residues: CASSHWGLAGGSSYEQYF. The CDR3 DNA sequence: TGTGCCAGCAGCCATTGGGGTCTAGCGGGGGGGTCCTCCTACGAGCAGTACTTC. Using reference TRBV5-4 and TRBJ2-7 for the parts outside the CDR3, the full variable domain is ETGVTQSPTHLIKTRGQQVTLRCSSQSGHNTVSWYQQALGQGPQFIFQYYREEENGRGNFPPRFSGLQFPNYSSELNVNALELDDSALYLCASSHWGLAGGSSYEQYFGPGTRLTVT.

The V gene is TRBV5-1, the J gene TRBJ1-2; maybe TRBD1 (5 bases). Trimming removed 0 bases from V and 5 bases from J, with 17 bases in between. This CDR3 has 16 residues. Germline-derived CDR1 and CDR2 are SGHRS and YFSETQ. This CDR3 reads CASSLGHSDSTYGYTF. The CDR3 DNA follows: TGCGCCAGCAGCTTGGGACACTCTGACAGTACTTATGGCTACACCTTC.

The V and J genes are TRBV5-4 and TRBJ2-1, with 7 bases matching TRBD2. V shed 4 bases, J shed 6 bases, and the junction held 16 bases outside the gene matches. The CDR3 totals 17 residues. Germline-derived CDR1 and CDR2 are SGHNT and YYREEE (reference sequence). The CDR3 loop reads CASSKGTNTNLINEQFF. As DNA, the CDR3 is TGTGCCAGCAGCAAAGGGACTAATACCAACCTCATCAATGAGCAGTTCTTC.

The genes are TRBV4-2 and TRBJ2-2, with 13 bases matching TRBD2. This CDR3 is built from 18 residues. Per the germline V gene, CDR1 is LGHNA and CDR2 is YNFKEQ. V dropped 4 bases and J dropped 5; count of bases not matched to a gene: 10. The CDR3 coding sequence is TGTGCCAGCAGCCGACCGACTAGCGGGAGGTTGTGGACCGGGGAGCTGTTTTTT. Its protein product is CASSRPTSGRLWTGELFF.

The CDR3 bases are TGCAGCGCCTACAATGAGCAGTTCTTC. Protein product: CSAYNEQFF. The rearrangement links TRBV20-1 to TRBJ2-1, with D unresolved. Germline CDR1 is DFQATT and CDR2 is SNEGSKA (reference sequence). The CDR3 consists of 9 residues.

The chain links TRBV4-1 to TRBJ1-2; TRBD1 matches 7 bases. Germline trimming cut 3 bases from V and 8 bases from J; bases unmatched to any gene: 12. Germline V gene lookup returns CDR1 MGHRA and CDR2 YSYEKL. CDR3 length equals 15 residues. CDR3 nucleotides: TGCGCCAGCAGCCACTACCCCTTACAGGGGCTCGGCTACACCTTC. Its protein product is CASSHYPLQGLGYTF.

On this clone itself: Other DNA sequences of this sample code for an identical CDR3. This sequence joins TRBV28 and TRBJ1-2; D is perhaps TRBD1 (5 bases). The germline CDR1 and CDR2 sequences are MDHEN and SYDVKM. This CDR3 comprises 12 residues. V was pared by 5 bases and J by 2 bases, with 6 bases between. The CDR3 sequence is CASSRQNYGYTF. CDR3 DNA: TGTGCCAGCAGTCGACAGAACTATGGCTACACCTTC.

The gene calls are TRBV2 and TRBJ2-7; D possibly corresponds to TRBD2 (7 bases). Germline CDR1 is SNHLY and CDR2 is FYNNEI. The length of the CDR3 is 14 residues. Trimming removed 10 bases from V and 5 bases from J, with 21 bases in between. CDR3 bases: TGTGCCATCCATCCCCCCAAGGGGGGGGACGAGCAGTACTTC. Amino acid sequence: CAIHPPKGGDEQYF. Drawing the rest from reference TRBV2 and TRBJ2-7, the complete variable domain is EPEVTQTPSHQVTQMGQEVILRCVPISNHLYFYWYRQILGQKVEFLVSFYNNEISEKSEIFDDQFSVERPDGSNFTLKIRSTKLEDSAMYFCAIHPPKGGDEQYFGPGTRLTVT.